This T cell receptor beta chain was sequenced in a study of blood T cell repertoires in COVID-19. Study at large: The samples span acute and convalescent COVID-19 from the United States, Italy and Spain.

The length of the CDR3 is 13 residues. V was trimmed by 3 bases and J by 8 bases, leaving 13 bases between them. Some clones are missing from TCRdb's copy, which holds only in-frame ones; the method was immunoSEQ multiplex PCR. The repertoire holds 70,000 to 100,000 clones, with approximately 86% as singletons. This chain uses TRBV12-3 or TRBV12-4 with TRBJ1-1; D is possibly TRBD1 (5 bases). The receptor was derived from an elderly man with active or convalescent COVID-19. The material sequenced was peripheral blood. The CDR3 loop is CASSFMGGLEAFF. The CDR3 coding sequence is TGTGCCAGCAGTTTCATGGGGGGTCTCGAAGCTTTCTTT.